One T cell receptor (beta chain) is described in this entry. Its target is unknown. This entry comes from a study of circulating tumor DNA in untreated peripheral T-cell lymphoma. The assay was immunoSEQ multiplex PCR, and TCRdb's table has in-frame clones only and misses some. The sample includes more than 5,500 clones, roughly 80% of them seen just once. The tumor tissue sample was taken at baseline before any treatment. Findings of the study overall: Tumor-specific clonotypes were found in around three quarters of patients.

Per germline, CDR1 SGHNT and CDR2 YENEEA. Trimming cost V 4 bases and J 1 base, with 13 bases left between them. The CDR3 is 15 amino acids. This chain links TRBV11-3 with TRBJ1-1; no clear D gene. The sequence came from a human donor with peripheral T-cell lymphoma. The specimen was tumor tissue. CDR3 in amino acids: CASSSDRLPNTEAFF. DNA of the CDR3: TGTGCCAGCAGCTCCGACCGGTTACCGAACACTGAAGCTTTCTTT.